Sequencing of this T cell receptor (beta chain) was carried out in a study of blood T cell repertoires in COVID-19. Study at large: Both acute and convalescent COVID-19 samples were obtained from the United States, Italy and Spain. From T cells, B-cell-depleted T cells, or PBMCs came the material, which was cDNA or gDNA.

CDR1 and CDR2 from the germline V gene are LNHDA and SQIVND (reference sequence). The trim removed 3 bases at V and 1 base at J, leaving 8 bases unmatched. The CDR3 consists of 16 residues. Original processing methods: Researchers report that nucleated cell counts were estimated from reference gene primer amplification. Assay: immunoSEQ multiplex PCR; the TCRdb copy retains only in-frame clones and omits some. That table furnishes V, J and clone size, whereas the DNA furnished D and trimming. The sample includes hundreds of thousands of clones, around nine tenths of them seen just once. The Seattle patients, enrolled during active infection, were followed longitudinally.

The sequencing input was peripheral blood. The TCR sequence derives from a man in his 60s with COVID-19, enrolled during active disease. The V and J genes are TRBV19 and TRBJ1-1; 7 bases align to TRBD1. The CDR3 reads CASSIQSTGSNTEAFF. The CDR3 DNA sequence: TGTGCCAGTAGTATCCAGTCGACAGGGTCGAACACTGAAGCTTTCTTT.